This note documents a single T cell receptor beta chain sequence. Original methodology: Amplification with reference gene primers provided the estimates of nucleated cell counts. TCRdb's copy holds only in-frame clones and misses some; the assay was immunoSEQ multiplex PCR. That table is the source of V, J and clone size, and D and trimming were worked out from the DNA. Of around 280,000 clones in the sample, 90% were seen once. This entry belongs to a study of blood T cell repertoires in COVID-19. Participants were aged about 18 to 90 years, lived in about two dozen US areas, and enrolled virtually. The CDR3 contains 15 residues. The V gene end was trimmed by 4 bases and the J gene end by 7 bases; junction bases not matched to a gene: 10. CDR1 is GTSNPN and CDR2 is SVGIG in the germline V gene (reference sequence).

The source is a woman aged 18-29 years with acute COVID-19. The chain recombines TRBV30 with TRBJ2-3; 11 positions match TRBD2. Sequencing was performed on PBMCs or T cells enriched from blood (not recorded which). The CDR3 DNA reads TGTGCCTGGACGGTACTAGCGGGAGTCCTCAATACGCAGTATTTT. Its protein product is CAWTVLAGVLNTQYF.